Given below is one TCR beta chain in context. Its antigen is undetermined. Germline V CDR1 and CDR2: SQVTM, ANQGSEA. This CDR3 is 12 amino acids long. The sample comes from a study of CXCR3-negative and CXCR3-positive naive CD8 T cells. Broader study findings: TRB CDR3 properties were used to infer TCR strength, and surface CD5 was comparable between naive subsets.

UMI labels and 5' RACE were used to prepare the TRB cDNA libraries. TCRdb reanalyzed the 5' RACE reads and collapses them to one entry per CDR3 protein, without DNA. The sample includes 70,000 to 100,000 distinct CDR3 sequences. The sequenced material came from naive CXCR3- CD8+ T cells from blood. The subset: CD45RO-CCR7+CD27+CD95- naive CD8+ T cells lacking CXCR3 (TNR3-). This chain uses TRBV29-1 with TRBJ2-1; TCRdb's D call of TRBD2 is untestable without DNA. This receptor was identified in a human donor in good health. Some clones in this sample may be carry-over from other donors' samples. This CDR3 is CSVRLARNEQFF.